The 7 T cell receptor beta chains below come from one sample, sequenced in a study of T cell responses to AZD1222 COVID-19 vaccine. Produced via immunoSEQ multiplex PCR; TCRdb's table is partial and in-frame only. The sample lists some 100,000 clones, roughly 86% occurring once. The sample was peripheral blood, taken 28 days after the second AZD1222 dose. All receptors derive from an adult who received the AZD1222 COVID-19 vaccine.

The CDR3: CASSQRGTMNTGELFF. The CDR3 DNA reads TGTGCCAGCAGTCAGCGGGGGACCATGAACACCGGGGAGCTGTTTTTT. V usage is TRBV2 and J usage is TRBJ2-2, with TRBD2 matching over 8 bases. Germline loops: CDR1 SNHLY, CDR2 FYNNEI. The CDR3 contains 16 residues. Losses at the gene ends were 5 bases for V and 1 base for J; bases not matched to a gene: 6.

V is TRBV30 and J is TRBJ1-3; D gene ambiguous. V lost 0 bases and J 0 bases, leaving 3 bases between the germline ends. The CDR3 spans 13 residues. Germline-derived CDR1 and CDR2 are GTSNPN and SVGIG (reference sequence). The CDR3 nucleotides read TGTGCCTGGAGTGTCGGCTCTGGAAACACCATATATTTT. This sequence encodes CAWSVGSGNTIYF.

This clone was observed a handful of times. The rearrangement uses TRBV7-3 and TRBJ1-1, with D tentatively TRBD1 (5 bases). Per the germline V gene, CDR1 is SGHTA and CDR2 is FQGTGA. This CDR3 has 13 residues. V gave up 5 bases and J gave up 1 base, with 8 bases separating them. CDR3 in amino acids: CASSQGPNTEAFF. CDR3 nucleotide sequence: TGTGCCAGCAGCCAGGGACCGAACACTGAAGCTTTCTTT.

The chain carries TRBV18 and TRBJ2-2; 7 bases fit TRBD1. The germline gives CDR1 KGHSH, CDR2 LQKENI. Trimming cost V 6 bases and J 5 bases; bases outside gene matches: 9. The CDR3 is 15 amino acids. CDR3: CASSPRQGTTGELFF. CDR3 bases: TGTGCCAGCTCGCCCAGACAGGGAACGACCGGGGAGCTGTTTTTT.

The chain uses TRBV7-9 and TRBJ1-1, with D uncertain. V lost 2 bases, J lost 1 base, and 14 bases lay in between. The V gene's germline CDR1 is SEHNR and CDR2 FQNEAQ (reference sequence). The CDR3 runs to 16 residues. CDR3 DNA sequence: TGTGCCAGCAGCTTACGAATGAATTTAGCGAACACTGAAGCTTTCTTT. Translating it yields CASSLRMNLANTEAFF.

V and J are TRBV5-4 and TRBJ2-7, with 8 bases matching TRBD2. The CDR3 totals 16 residues. Germline V gives CDR1 SGHNT, CDR2 YYREEE (reference sequence). J gave up 7 bases and V 1 base, and 13 bases lay outside the gene matches. This chain's CDR3 is CASSLMAGGSTREQYF. CDR3 DNA sequence: TGTGCCAGCAGCTTGATGGCGGGGGGCTCTACAAGGGAGCAGTACTTC. The full variable domain, completed using reference TRBV5-4 and TRBJ2-7, is ETGVTQSPTHLIKTRGQQVTLRCSSQSGHNTVSWYQQALGQGPQFIFQYYREEENGRGNFPPRFSGLQFPNYSSELNVNALELDDSALYLCASSLMAGGSTREQYFGPGTRLTVT.

J is TRBJ2-7 and V is TRBV19, with 7 positions matching TRBD2. V lost 3 bases and J lost 4; bases outside the gene matches: 6. The CDR3 contains 14 residues. The germline V gene has CDR1 LNHDA and CDR2 SQIVND (reference sequence). The CDR3 is CASSMFAGDYEQYF. The CDR3 DNA is TGTGCCAGTAGTATGTTTGCGGGAGATTACGAGCAGTACTTC.